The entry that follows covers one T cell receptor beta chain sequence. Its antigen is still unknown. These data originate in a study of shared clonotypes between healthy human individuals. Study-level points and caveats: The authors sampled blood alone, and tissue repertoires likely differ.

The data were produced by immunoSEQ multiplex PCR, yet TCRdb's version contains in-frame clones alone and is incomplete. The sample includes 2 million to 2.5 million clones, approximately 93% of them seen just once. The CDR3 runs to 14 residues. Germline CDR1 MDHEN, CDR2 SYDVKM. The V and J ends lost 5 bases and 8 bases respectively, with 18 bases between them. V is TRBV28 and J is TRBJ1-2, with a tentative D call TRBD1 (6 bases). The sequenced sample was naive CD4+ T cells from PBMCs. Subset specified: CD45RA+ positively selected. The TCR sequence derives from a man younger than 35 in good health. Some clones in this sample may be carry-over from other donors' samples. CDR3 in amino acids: CASSTHRDVRGYTF. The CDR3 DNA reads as TGTGCCAGCAGTACACACAGGGATGTAAGGGGCTACACCTTC.